The clone carrying this T cell receptor beta chain was detected only a few times. The data stem from a study of shared clonotypes between healthy human individuals. Germline assignment: CDR1 SGHRS and CDR2 YFSETQ. This CDR3 contains 14 residues. J gave up 5 bases and V 4 bases, and 6 bases lay outside the gene matches. This table comes from immunoSEQ multiplex PCR, and its TCRdb copy is limited to in-frame clones, with some not included. The data hold over a million clones, with about four fifths observed a single time. The clonotype originates from a man aged 18-30 years in good health. Some clones in this sample may be carry-over from other donors' samples. Material for sequencing was memory CD4+ T cells from PBMCs. The subset here: CD45RA-negative fraction. The rearrangement joins TRBV5-1 to TRBJ2-7; 10 nucleotides line up with TRBD1. The CDR3 spells CASSQPGQGNEQYF. CDR3 nucleotides: TGCGCCAGCAGCCAACCGGGACAGGGGAACGAGCAGTACTTC.